Sequencing of this T cell receptor beta chain was carried out in a study of lymphopenia after photon versus proton radiotherapy. The study's findings and limits: Survival link was tested only in deceased patients; proton benefit remains a possibility.

Produced via immunoSEQ multiplex PCR; TCRdb's table is partial and in-frame only. The top ten hold roughly 29% of the sample, which has more than 50,000 clones, around 88% seen once. Regarding this clone: Its antigen remains unidentified.

The TCR was taken from a middle-aged man with gastric cancer. Source: peripheral blood, taken from a patient treated with photon-based radiotherapy.

CDR3 protein: CASSRGLTYEQYF. CDR3 sequence (DNA): TGTGCCAGCAGCCGCGGCCTAACTTACGAGCAGTACTTC. V and J are TRBV11-3 and TRBJ2-7; no definite D call. The CDR3 length is 13 residues. Trimming removed 5 bases at V and 4 bases at J, with 12 bases between. CDR1 and CDR2 (germline): SGHNT, YENEEA. Together with reference TRBV11-3 and TRBJ2-7, the CDR3 gives the full variable domain: EAGVVQSPRYKIIEKKQPVAFWCNPISGHNTLYWYLQNLGQGPELLIRYENEEAVDDSQLPKDRFSAERLKGVDSTLKIQPAELGDSAVYLCASSRGLTYEQYFGPGTRLTVT.